Below are 26 T cell receptor beta chains sequenced from a single sample in a study of blood T cell repertoires in COVID-19. TCRdb's copy holds only in-frame clones and misses some; the assay was immunoSEQ multiplex PCR. In the table there are about 300,000 clones, roughly 90% of which are singletons. Source material: PBMCs or T cells enriched from blood (not recorded which). These receptors were collected from a woman aged 30 to 39 who had recovered from COVID-19.

The rearrangement links TRBV5-1 to TRBJ2-3, with 8 bases that match TRBD1. This CDR3 spans 14 amino acids. Germline lookup yields CDR1 SGHRS and CDR2 YFSETQ. After removal of 2 bases from V and 4 bases from J, the junction contained 3 bases not matched to a gene. In nucleotides, the CDR3 is TGCGCCAGCAGCTTCGGACAGGGAGCAGATACGCAGTATTTT. Protein: CASSFGQGADTQYF.

This rearrangement joins TRBV6-5 to TRBJ2-7, with 8 positions matching TRBD2. The CDR3 has 13 amino acids. Germline values: CDR1 MNHEY, CDR2 SVGAGI. Trimming at V came to 6 bases and at J to 1 base, leaving 2 bases not matched to a gene. The CDR3 nucleotides read TGTGCCAGCAGCGCGGGGGGATCCTACGAGCAGTACTTC. Its protein is CASSAGGSYEQYF.

The genes are TRBV15 and TRBJ1-3; TRBD1 agrees at 8 bases. This CDR3 has 14 residues. Germline V CDR1 and CDR2: LNHNV, YYDKDF (reference sequence). Trimming at V came to 6 bases and at J to 5 bases, leaving 6 bases not matched to a gene. CDR3 amino acids: CATSPRQGRNTIYF. CDR3 DNA: TGTGCCACCAGTCCAAGACAGGGGAGAAACACCATATATTTT.

V gene TRBV10-3 combines with J gene TRBJ1-1, with a tentative D call TRBD1 (5 bases). Germline CDR1 and CDR2: ENHRY and SYGVKD. The CDR3 consists of 12 residues. The ends were cut back, 0 bases at V and 10 bases at J, with 9 bases in the middle. The DNA of the CDR3 is TGTGCCATCAGTGAGTCGACAGAGTCAGCTTTCTTT. Amino acids: CAISESTESAFF.

This clone was seen once. This chain joins TRBV6-6 and TRBJ2-7, with 9 positions matching TRBD1. V shed 6 bases, J shed 5 bases, and the junction held 11 bases outside the gene matches. The CDR3 has 15 residues. Germline V gene data show CDR1 as MNHNY and CDR2 as SVGAGI (reference sequence). CDR3 in DNA: TGTGCCAGCAGACACCGGGACAGGGATCGGAACGAGCAGTACTTC. This codes for CASRHRDRDRNEQYF.

The rearrangement links TRBV27 to TRBJ2-5, with a possible D match to TRBD1 (5 bases). V was trimmed by 6 bases and J by 1 base, leaving 15 bases between them. The CDR3 extends over 15 amino acids. Germline CDR1 reads MNHEY; CDR2 reads SMNVEV (reference sequence). The chain's CDR3 is CASRPRQGLQETQYF. Here the CDR3 DNA reads TGTGCCAGCAGGCCGCGGCAGGGCCTCCAAGAGACCCAGTACTTC.

The rearrangement links TRBV11-2 to TRBJ2-5; 9 bases are a match to TRBD1. The V and J ends lost 4 bases and 7 bases, in that order; junction bases with no gene match: 10. From germline, CDR1 is SGHAT and CDR2 FQNNGV. This CDR3 is built from 15 residues. The CDR3 DNA follows: TGTGCCAGCAGCTCCCGGGACAGGGAGTTGTGGACCCAGTACTTC. Protein product: CASSSRDRELWTQYF.

The rearrangement joins TRBV6-5 to TRBJ2-1; D is unresolved. V was trimmed by 5 bases and J by 4 bases, leaving 12 bases between them. CDR1 and CDR2 from the germline V gene are MNHEY and SVGAGI. The CDR3 length is 14 residues. CDR3 residues: CASSPLSSYNEQFF. DNA for the CDR3: TGTGCCAGCAGTCCCCTCTCCAGTTACAATGAGCAGTTCTTC.

The V call is TRBV18, the J call TRBJ2-1; a possible D gene is TRBD2 (6 bases). The V gene's germline CDR1 is KGHSH and CDR2 LQKENI. This CDR3 has 17 amino acids. V gave up 6 bases and J gave up 3 bases, with 21 bases separating them. The chain's CDR3 is CASSGLRGKGYYNEQFF. The CDR3 region has the DNA TGTGCCAGCTCTGGTTTGCGGGGTAAGGGGTACTACAATGAGCAGTTCTTC. Combining the CDR3 with reference TRBV18 and TRBJ2-1 gives the whole variable domain NAGVMQNPRHLVRRRGQEARLRCSPMKGHSHVYWYRQLPEEGLKFMVYLQKENIIDESGMPKERFSAEFPKEGPSILRIQQVVRGDSAAYFCASSGLRGKGYYNEQFFGPGTRLTVL.

The chain couples TRBV4-3 to TRBJ2-3; no reliable D call. Germline V gives CDR1 LGHNA, CDR2 YSLEER. V shed 1 base and J shed 2 bases, with 7 bases lying between them. The CDR3 consists of 14 residues. The chain's CDR3 is CASSQAVITDTQYF. The CDR3 DNA follows: TGCGCCAGCAGCCAAGCGGTAATCACAGATACGCAGTATTTT.

This chain joins TRBV9 and TRBJ2-7, with 8 nucleotides matching TRBD2. The junction had 3 bases not matched to a gene; V was cut back by 0 bases and J by 1 base. CDR1 SGDLS and CDR2 YYNGEE come from the germline V gene. The CDR3 has 15 residues. This CDR3 reads CASSVAAGGSYEQYF. The CDR3 bases are TGTGCCAGCAGCGTAGCCGCGGGAGGTTCCTACGAGCAGTACTTC.

The rearrangement joins TRBV5-1 to TRBJ1-6; D remains ambiguous. V gave up 1 base and J gave up 7 bases, with 9 bases separating them. CDR3 size: 14 residues. Germline V gives CDR1 SGHRS, CDR2 YFSETQ. The CDR3 is CASSLRRSNSPLHF. CDR3 nucleotides: TGCGCCAGCAGCTTGCGGAGGTCGAATTCACCCCTCCACTTT.

The chain recombines TRBV28 with TRBJ2-7; 10 positions agree with TRBD2. The CDR3 is made up of 14 amino acids. CDR1 and CDR2 from the germline V gene are MDHEN and SYDVKM. Unmatched junction bases numbered 1, after V lost 2 bases and J lost 3 bases. DNA of the CDR3: TGTGCCAGCAGTTTACTAGCGGGGGTCTACGAGCAGTACTTC. Encoded protein: CASSLLAGVYEQYF.

The V gene is TRBV9, the J gene TRBJ2-3; D is uncertain. Looked up from germline, CDR1 is SGDLS and CDR2 is YYNGEE. The V end lost 2 bases, the J end lost 2 bases, and 9 bases lay between the germline ends. The CDR3 is 14 residues long. For the CDR3, the DNA is TGTGCCAGCAGCGTGAACTCCTACACAGATACGCAGTATTTT. This codes for CASSVNSYTDTQYF.

This chain uses TRBV5-6 with TRBJ2-7; D uncertain. Trimming shortened V by 1 base and J by 2 bases, and 16 bases separated the two germline ends. CDR1 is SGHDT, CDR2 YYEEEE, per germline. The CDR3 loop spans 16 amino acids. The CDR3 nucleotides read TGTGCCAGCAGCTTGTTTCGGAGTCGTAATACCTACGAGCAGTACTTC. Its protein product is CASSLFRSRNTYEQYF.

The rearrangement joins TRBV2 to TRBJ2-3; 15 positions agree with TRBD2. Per germline, CDR1 SNHLY and CDR2 FYNNEI. Germline trimming cut 1 base from V and 2 bases from J; bases unmatched to any gene: 7. This CDR3 is 19 amino acids long. CDR3 in amino acids: CASSEEGLAGGIVTDTQYF. Here the CDR3 DNA reads TGTGCCAGCAGTGAAGAAGGACTAGCGGGAGGGATAGTCACAGATACGCAGTATTTT.

The rearrangement links TRBV24-1 to TRBJ2-2; D may be TRBD1 (6 bases). This CDR3 comprises 16 residues. Between the trimmed V and J ends, which lost 3 bases and 7 bases, there was a span of 17 bases. Germline-derived CDR1 and CDR2 are KGHDR and SFDVKD. CDR3 in amino acids: CATSDPLTQGHGELFF. The CDR3 DNA is TGTGCCACCAGTGATCCCCTCACACAGGGACACGGGGAGCTGTTTTTT.

The V and J genes are TRBV18 and TRBJ1-1; D unclear. The CDR3 length is 14 residues. Germline CDR1 is KGHSH and CDR2 is LQKENI. Trimming took 6 bases from V and 5 from J, leaving 16 bases between them. For the CDR3, the DNA is TGTGCCAGCTCCCCCAGCGAAACGGGGACTGAAGCTTTCTTT. Its translation is CASSPSETGTEAFF.

The chain is built from TRBV27 and TRBJ2-1; 13 nucleotides line up with TRBD2. Trimming cost V 5 bases and J 15 bases; bases outside gene matches: 7. CDR1 is MNHEY, CDR2 SMNVEV, per germline (reference sequence). CDR3 length: 13 residues. The CDR3 region is CASSPAGLAGVFF. In DNA form, the CDR3 reads TGTGCCAGCAGTCCCGCTGGACTAGCGGGAGTGTTCTTC.

The chain employs TRBV10-1 and TRBJ2-2; a weak D match, TRBD2 (5 bases). This CDR3 is built from 14 residues. Trimming cost V 2 bases and J 2 bases, with 6 bases left between them. Germline CDR1 reads WNHNN; CDR2 reads SYGVQD (reference sequence). This chain's CDR3 is CASSEGLNTGELFF. The CDR3 bases are TGCGCCAGCAGTGAGGGACTTAACACCGGGGAGCTGTTTTTT.

The CDR3 loop is CASFEDRAGNQPQHF. The CDR3 DNA is TGTGCCAGCTTTGAGGACAGGGCTGGCAATCAGCCCCAGCATTTT. The genes are TRBV28 and TRBJ1-5, with 8 bases matching TRBD1. Germline CDR1 reads MDHEN; CDR2 reads SYDVKM. The CDR3 loop spans 15 amino acids. V was clipped by 8 bases and J by 2 bases; unmatched bases: 8.

The chain is built from TRBV6-2 or TRBV6-3 and TRBJ2-7; 12 bases match TRBD2. Germline trimming cut 0 bases from V and 2 bases from J; bases unmatched to any gene: 2. The CDR3 consists of 16 residues. CDR1 MNHEY and CDR2 SVGEGT come from the germline V gene. The CDR3, as DNA: TGTGCCAGCAGTTACTCGTCTAGCGGGAGGGCCTACGAGCAGTACTTC. It is translated as CASSYSSSGRAYEQYF.

CDR3 sequence: CASSELAYNEQFF. As DNA, the CDR3 is TGTGCCAGCAGTGAACTAGCGTACAATGAGCAGTTCTTC. The chain has TRBV2 and TRBJ2-1; D is perhaps TRBD2 (6 bases). This CDR3 is 13 amino acids long. The V and J ends lost 2 bases and 4 bases respectively, with 6 bases between them. Germline V gene sequence: CDR1 SNHLY, CDR2 FYNNEI. Using reference TRBV2 and TRBJ2-1 for the parts outside the CDR3, the full variable domain is EPEVTQTPSHQVTQMGQEVILRCVPISNHLYFYWYRQILGQKVEFLVSFYNNEISEKSEIFDDQFSVERPDGSNFTLKIRSTKLEDSAMYFCASSELAYNEQFFGPGTRLTVL.

This clone was detected a few times. V gene TRBV29-1 combines with J gene TRBJ1-4; 7 bases match TRBD1. The CDR3 is 13 residues long. CDR1 is SQVTM, CDR2 ANQGSEA, per germline. Trimming cost V 4 bases and J 7 bases; bases outside gene matches: 6. This CDR3 reads CSVATGAGEKLFF. The CDR3, as DNA: TGCAGCGTTGCTACAGGGGCGGGTGAAAAACTGTTTTTT.

This chain uses TRBV19 with TRBJ1-2, with 7 bases fitting TRBD1. V was clipped by 5 bases and J by 11 bases; unmatched bases: 17. Germline assignment: CDR1 LNHDA and CDR2 SQIVND (reference sequence). CDR3 length equals 15 residues. As DNA, the CDR3 is TGTGCCAGTAGTGACAAGACCCGGGACAGTATAGATTACACCTTC. Its protein is CASSDKTRDSIDYTF.

The gene calls are TRBV7-2 and TRBJ2-1; 13 bases line up with TRBD2. The J segment lost 9 bases and the V segment lost 2 bases, leaving 7 bases of the junction unmatched. This CDR3 is built from 16 residues. The germline V gene has CDR1 SGHTA and CDR2 FQGNSA. CDR3 residues: CASSLPGLAGAFEQFF. DNA of the CDR3: TGTGCCAGCAGCTTACCAGGACTAGCGGGAGCATTTGAGCAGTTCTTC.